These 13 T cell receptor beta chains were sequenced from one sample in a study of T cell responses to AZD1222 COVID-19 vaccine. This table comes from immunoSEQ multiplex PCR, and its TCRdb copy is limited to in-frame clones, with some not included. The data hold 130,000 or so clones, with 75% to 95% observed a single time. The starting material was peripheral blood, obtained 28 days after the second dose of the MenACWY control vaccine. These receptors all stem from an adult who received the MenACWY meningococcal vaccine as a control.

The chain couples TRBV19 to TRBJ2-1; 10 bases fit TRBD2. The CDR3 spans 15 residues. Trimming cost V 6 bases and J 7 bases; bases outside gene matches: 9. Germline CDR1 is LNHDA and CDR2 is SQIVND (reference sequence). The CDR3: CASSPLAGVRNEQFF. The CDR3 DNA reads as TGTGCCAGTAGCCCGCTAGCGGGAGTTAGGAATGAGCAGTTCTTC.

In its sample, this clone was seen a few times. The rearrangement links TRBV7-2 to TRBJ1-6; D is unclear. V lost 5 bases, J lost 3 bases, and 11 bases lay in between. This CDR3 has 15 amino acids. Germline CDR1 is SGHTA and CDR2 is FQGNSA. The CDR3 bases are TGTGCCAGCAGCCTACAGACTTTCTATAATTCACCCCTCCACTTT. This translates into CASSLQTFYNSPLHF.

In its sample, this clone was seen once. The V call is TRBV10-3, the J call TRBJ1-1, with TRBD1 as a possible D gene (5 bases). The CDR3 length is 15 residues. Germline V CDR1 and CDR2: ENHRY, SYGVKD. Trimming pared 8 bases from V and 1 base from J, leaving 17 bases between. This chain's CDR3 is CAIQMNGQGNTEAFF. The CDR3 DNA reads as TGTGCCATCCAGATGAATGGGCAGGGGAACACTGAAGCTTTCTTT.

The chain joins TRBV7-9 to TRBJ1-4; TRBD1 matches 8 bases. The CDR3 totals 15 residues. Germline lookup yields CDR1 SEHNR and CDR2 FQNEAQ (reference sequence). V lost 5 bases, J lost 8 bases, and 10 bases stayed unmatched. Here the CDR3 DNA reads TGTGCCAGCAGCCCCTCGGGACAGGTCTGGGAAAAACTGTTTTTT. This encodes CASSPSGQVWEKLFF.

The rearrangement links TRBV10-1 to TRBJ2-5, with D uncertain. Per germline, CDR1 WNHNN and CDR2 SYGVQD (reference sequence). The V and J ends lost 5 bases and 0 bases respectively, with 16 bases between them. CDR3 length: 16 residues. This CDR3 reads CASSHGPLPNQETQYF. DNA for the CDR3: TGCGCCAGCAGTCACGGGCCACTCCCGAACCAAGAGACCCAGTACTTC.

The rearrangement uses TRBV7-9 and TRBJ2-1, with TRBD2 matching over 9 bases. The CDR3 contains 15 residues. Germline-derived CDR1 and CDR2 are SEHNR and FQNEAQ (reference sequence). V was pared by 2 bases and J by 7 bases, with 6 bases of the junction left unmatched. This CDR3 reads CASSLKVAGANEQFF. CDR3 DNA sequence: TGTGCCAGCAGCTTAAAGGTAGCGGGGGCAAATGAGCAGTTCTTC.

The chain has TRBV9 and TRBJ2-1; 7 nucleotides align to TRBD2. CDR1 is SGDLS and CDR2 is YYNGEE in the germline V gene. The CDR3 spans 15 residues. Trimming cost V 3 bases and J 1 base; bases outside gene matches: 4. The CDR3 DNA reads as TGTGCCAGCAGCGAGACTAGCATTTCCTACAATGAGCAGTTCTTC. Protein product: CASSETSISYNEQFF. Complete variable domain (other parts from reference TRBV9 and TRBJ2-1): DSGVTQTPKHLITATGQRVTLRCSPRSGDLSVYWYQQSLDQGLQFLIQYYNGEERAKGNILERFSAQQFPDLHSELNLSSLELGDSALYFCASSETSISYNEQFFGPGTRLTVL.

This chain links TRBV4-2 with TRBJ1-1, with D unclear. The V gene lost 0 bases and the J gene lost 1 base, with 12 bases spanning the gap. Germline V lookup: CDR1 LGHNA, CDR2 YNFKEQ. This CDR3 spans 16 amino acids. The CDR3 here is CASSQEVAGGNTEAFF. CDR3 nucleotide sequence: TGTGCCAGCAGCCAAGAGGTAGCGGGAGGGAACACTGAAGCTTTCTTT.

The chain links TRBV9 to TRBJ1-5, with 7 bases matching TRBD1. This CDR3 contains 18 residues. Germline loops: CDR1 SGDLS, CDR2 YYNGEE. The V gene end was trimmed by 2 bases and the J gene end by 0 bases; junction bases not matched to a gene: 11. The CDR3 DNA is TGTGCCAGCAGCGTTAGGACAGGAGGGGAGTATAGCAATCAGCCCCAGCATTTT. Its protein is CASSVRTGGEYSNQPQHF.

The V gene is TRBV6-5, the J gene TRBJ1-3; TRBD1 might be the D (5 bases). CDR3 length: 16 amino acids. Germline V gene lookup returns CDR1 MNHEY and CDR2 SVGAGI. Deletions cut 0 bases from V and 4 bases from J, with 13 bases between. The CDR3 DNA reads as TGTGCCAGCAGTTACTCTGAGGGACGAGGGGGAAACACCATATATTTT. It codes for CASSYSEGRGGNTIYF.

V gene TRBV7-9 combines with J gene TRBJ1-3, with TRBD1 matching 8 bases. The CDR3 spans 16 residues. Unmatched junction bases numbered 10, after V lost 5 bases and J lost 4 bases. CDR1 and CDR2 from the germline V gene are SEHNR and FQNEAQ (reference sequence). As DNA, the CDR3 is TGTGCCAGCAGCCATACCGGGACAGGAGTAGGAAACACCATATATTTT. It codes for CASSHTGTGVGNTIYF.

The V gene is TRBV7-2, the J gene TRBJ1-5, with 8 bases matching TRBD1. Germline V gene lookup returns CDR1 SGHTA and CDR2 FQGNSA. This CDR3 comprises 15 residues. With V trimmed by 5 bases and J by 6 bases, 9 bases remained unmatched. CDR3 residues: CASSRTGNNGQPQHF. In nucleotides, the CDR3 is TGTGCCAGCAGCCGGACAGGGAATAACGGTCAGCCCCAGCATTTT.

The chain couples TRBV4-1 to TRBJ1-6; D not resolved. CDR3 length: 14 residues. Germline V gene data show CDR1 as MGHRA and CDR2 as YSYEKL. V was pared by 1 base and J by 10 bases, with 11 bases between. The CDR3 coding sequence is TGCGCCAGCAGCCAAGTTTCTCCTGGGTCACCCCTCCACTTT. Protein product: CASSQVSPGSPLHF.